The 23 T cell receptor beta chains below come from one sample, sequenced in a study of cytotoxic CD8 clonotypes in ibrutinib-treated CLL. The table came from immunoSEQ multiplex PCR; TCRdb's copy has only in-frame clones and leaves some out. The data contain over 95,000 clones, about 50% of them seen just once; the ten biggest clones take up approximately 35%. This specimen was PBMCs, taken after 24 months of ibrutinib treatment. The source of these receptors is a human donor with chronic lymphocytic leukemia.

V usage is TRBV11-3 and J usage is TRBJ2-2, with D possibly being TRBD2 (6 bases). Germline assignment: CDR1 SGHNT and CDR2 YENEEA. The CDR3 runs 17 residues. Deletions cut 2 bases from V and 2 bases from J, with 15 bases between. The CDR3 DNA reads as TGTGCCAGCAGCTTATACAACGGGGGTATAAACACCGGGGAGCTGTTTTTT. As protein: CASSLYNGGINTGELFF.

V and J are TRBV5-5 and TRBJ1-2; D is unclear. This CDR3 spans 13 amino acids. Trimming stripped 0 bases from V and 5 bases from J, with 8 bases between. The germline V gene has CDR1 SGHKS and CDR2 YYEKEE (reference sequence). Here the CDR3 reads CASSLEAWYGYTF. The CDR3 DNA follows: TGTGCCAGCAGCTTGGAGGCGTGGTATGGCTACACCTTC.

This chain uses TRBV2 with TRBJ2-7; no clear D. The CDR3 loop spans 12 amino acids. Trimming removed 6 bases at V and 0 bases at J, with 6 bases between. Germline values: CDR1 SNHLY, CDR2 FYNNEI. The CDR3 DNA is TGTGCCAGCAGCTGGAACTCCTACGAGCAGTACTTC. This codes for CASSWNSYEQYF.

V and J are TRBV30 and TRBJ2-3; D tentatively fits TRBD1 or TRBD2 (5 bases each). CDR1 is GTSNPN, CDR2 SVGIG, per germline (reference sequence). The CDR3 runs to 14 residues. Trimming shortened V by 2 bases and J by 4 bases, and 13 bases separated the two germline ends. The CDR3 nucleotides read TGTGCCTGGAGTTTCCTTGGGGGTTCAGATACGCAGTATTTT. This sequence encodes CAWSFLGGSDTQYF.

CDR3: CASSLGSTNEKLFF. The CDR3 DNA reads TGTGCCAGCAGTTTGGGGTCAACTAATGAAAAACTGTTTTTT. The chain couples TRBV28 to TRBJ1-4; the D is unclear. This CDR3 region has 14 residues. Germline lookup yields CDR1 MDHEN and CDR2 SYDVKM. Trimming took off 3 bases at V and 0 bases at J, with 5 bases between the two ends.

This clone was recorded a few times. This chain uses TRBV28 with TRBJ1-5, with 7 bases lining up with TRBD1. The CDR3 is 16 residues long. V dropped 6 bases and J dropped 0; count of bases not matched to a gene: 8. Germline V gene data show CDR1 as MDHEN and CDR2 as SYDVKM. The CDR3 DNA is TGTGCCAGCAGCCGCCGGACAGGTCATAGCAATCAGCCCCAGCATTTT. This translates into CASSRRTGHSNQPQHF.

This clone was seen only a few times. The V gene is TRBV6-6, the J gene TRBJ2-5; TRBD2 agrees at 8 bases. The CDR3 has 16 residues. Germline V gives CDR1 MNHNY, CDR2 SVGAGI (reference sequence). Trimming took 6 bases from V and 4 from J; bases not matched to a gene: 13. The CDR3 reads CASRTNLGGAGETQYF. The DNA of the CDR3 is TGTGCCAGCAGAACCAATCTCGGGGGGGCCGGAGAGACCCAGTACTTC.

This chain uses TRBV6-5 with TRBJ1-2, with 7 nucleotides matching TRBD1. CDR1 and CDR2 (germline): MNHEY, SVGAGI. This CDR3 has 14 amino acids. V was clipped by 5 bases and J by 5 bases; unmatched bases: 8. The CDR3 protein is CASSQRQGTYGYTF. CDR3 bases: TGTGCCAGCAGTCAAAGACAGGGAACGTATGGCTACACCTTC.

This chain's CDR3 is CASTQDRYQPQHF. The CDR3 nucleotides are TGTGCCAGCACCCAGGACAGATATCAGCCCCAGCATTTT. This chain joins TRBV2 and TRBJ1-5; tentative D call: TRBD1 (6 bases). Trimming left V 7 bases short and J 5 bases short, with 12 bases between. Germline CDR1 is SNHLY and CDR2 is FYNNEI. The CDR3 length is 13 residues.

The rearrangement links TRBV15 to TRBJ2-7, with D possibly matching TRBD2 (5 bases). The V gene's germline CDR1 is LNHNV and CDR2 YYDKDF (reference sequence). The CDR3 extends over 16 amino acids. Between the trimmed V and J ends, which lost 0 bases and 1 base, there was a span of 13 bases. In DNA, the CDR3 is TGTGCCACCAGCAGAGATCCCCGCGGGCTATCCTACGAGCAGTACTTC. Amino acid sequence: CATSRDPRGLSYEQYF. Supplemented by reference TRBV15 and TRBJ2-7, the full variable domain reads DAMVIQNPRYQVTQFGKPVTLSCSQTLNHNVMYWYQQKSSQAPKLLFHYYDKDFNNEADTPDNFQSRRPNTSFCFLDIRSPGLGDTAMYLCATSRDPRGLSYEQYFGPGTRLTVT.

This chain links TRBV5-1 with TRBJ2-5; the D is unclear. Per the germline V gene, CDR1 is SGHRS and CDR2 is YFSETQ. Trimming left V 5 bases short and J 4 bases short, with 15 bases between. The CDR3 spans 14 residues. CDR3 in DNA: TGCGCCAGCAGGCCGGGTCTCGACCGAGAGACCCAGTACTTC. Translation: CASRPGLDRETQYF.

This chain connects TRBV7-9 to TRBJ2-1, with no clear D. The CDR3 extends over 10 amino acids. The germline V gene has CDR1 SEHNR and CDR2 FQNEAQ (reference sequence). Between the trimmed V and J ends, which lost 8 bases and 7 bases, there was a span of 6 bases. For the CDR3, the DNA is TGTGCCAGCGGAAGAAATGAGCAGTTCTTC. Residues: CASGRNEQFF.

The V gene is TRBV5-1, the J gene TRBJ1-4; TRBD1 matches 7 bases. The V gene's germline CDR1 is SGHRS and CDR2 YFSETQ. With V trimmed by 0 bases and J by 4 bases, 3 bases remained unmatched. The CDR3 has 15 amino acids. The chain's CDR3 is CASSLETGSNEKLFF. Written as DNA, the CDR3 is TGCGCCAGCAGCTTGGAGACAGGGAGTAATGAAAAACTGTTTTTT.

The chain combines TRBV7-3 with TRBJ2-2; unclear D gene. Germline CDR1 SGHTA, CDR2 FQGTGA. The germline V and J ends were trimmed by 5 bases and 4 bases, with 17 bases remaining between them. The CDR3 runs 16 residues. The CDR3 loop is CASSPTGPPGTGELFF. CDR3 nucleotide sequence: TGTGCCAGCAGCCCTACCGGCCCTCCCGGCACCGGGGAGCTGTTTTTT. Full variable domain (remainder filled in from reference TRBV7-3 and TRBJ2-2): GAGVSQTPSNKVTEKGKYVELRCDPISGHTALYWYRQSLGQGPEFLIYFQGTGAADDSGLPNDRFFAVRPEGSVSTLKIQRTERGDSAVYLCASSPTGPPGTGELFFGEGSRLTVL.

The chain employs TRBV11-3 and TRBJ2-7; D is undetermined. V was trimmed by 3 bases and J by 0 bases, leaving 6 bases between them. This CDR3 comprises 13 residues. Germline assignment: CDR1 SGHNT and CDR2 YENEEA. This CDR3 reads CASSFRHSYEQYF. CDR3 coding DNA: TGTGCCAGCAGCTTCAGACACTCCTACGAGCAGTACTTC.

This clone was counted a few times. This CDR3 is CASRTLSNTQYF. The CDR3 DNA reads as TGTGCCAGCAGAACCTTATCGAATACGCAGTATTTT. The chain uses TRBV6-1 and TRBJ2-3; D not resolved. The V gene lost 6 bases and the J gene lost 7 bases, with 11 bases spanning the gap. The V gene's germline CDR1 is MNHNS and CDR2 SASEGT. The CDR3 runs 12 residues.

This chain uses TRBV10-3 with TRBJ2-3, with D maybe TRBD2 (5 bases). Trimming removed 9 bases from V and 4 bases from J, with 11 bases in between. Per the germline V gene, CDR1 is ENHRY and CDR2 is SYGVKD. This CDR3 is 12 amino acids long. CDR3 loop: CAIADLPDTQYF. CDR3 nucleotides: TGTGCCATAGCGGACCTACCAGATACGCAGTATTTT.

The DNA for the CDR3 is TGCAGCGTTGAAGACAGTTTGAACACTGAAGCTTTCTTT. Amino acids: CSVEDSLNTEAFF. V usage is TRBV29-1 and J usage is TRBJ1-1, with no clear D. Looked up from germline, CDR1 is SQVTM and CDR2 is ANQGSEA. The CDR3 consists of 13 residues. With 0 bases removed from V and 0 bases from J, the gap between germline ends came to 5 bases.

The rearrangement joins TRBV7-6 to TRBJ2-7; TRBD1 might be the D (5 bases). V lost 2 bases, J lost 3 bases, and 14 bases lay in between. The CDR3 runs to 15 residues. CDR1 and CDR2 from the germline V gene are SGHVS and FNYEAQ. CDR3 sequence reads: CASSLRAGMDYEQYF. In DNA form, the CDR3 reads TGTGCCAGCAGCTTACGGGCAGGGATGGACTACGAGCAGTACTTC.

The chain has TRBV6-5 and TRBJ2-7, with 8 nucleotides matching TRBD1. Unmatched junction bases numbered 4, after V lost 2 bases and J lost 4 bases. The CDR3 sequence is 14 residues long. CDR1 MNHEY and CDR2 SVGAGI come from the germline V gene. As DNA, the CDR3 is TGTGCCAGCAGTTACCGGGACAGGTTATACGAGCAGTACTTC. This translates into CASSYRDRLYEQYF.

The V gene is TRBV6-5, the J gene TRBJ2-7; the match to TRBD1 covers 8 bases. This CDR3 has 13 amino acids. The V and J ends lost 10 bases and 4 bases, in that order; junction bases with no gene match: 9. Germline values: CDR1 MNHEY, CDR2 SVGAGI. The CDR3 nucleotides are TGTGCCACGGCCAGGGGGCTGACGTACGAGCAGTACTTC. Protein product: CATARGLTYEQYF.

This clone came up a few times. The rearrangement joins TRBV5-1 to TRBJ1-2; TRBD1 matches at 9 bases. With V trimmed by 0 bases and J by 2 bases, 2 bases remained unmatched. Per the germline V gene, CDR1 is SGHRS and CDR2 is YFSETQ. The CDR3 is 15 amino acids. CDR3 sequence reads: CASSLATGGNYGYTF. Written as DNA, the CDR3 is TGCGCCAGCAGCTTGGCGACAGGGGGGAACTATGGCTACACCTTC.

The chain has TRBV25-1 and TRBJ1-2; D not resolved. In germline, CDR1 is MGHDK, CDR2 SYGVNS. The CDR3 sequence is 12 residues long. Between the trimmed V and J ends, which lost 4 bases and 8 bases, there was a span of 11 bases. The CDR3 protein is CASSAGLRGYTF. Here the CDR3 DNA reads TGTGCCAGCAGTGCCGGCCTGAGGGGCTACACCTTC.